This is a list of T cell receptor beta chains from one sample in a study of cytomegalovirus exposure and HLA in healthy donors. The assay was immunoSEQ multiplex PCR, and TCRdb's table has in-frame clones only and misses some. This sample has more than 55,000 clones; around 94% occur once, and the top ten carry 0.5% to 0.65%. Sequenced sample: PBMCs. The origin of the receptors is a young woman in good health and CMV-seronegative. Each CDR3 is given with its conserved first and last residue. The order of the fields is clone size, V gene, J gene, D gene, CDR3 protein, CDR3 DNA. A D gene is named only where the DNA matches it firmly. Expanded clones are given a class, and other clones once, few, many or no size at all.

clone size: NA; V gene: TRBV2; J gene: TRBJ2-3; D gene: NA; CDR3 protein: CASAGGPPQVTQYF; CDR3 DNA: TGTGCCAGCGCGGGTGGGCCCCCTCAAGTTACGCAGTATTTT
clone size: NA; V gene: TRBV28; J gene: TRBJ1-2; D gene: TRBD1; CDR3 protein: CASRWDRGSYGYTF; CDR3 DNA: TGTGCCAGCAGGTGGGACAGGGGCAGCTATGGCTACACCTTC
clone size: once; V gene: TRBV10-1; J gene: TRBJ2-7; D gene: TRBD2; CDR3 protein: CASSSTSGRSYEQYF; CDR3 DNA: TGCGCCAGCAGTAGTACTAGCGGCCGCTCCTACGAGCAGTACTTC
clone size: NA; V gene: TRBV25-1; J gene: TRBJ2-3; D gene: TRBD1; CDR3 protein: CASSGQGALSDTQYF; CDR3 DNA: TGTGCCAGCAGTGGGCAGGGGGCGCTCTCAGATACGCAGTATTTT
clone size: NA; V gene: TRBV29-1; J gene: TRBJ2-7; D gene: TRBD1; CDR3 protein: CSVGGQTLGDEQYF; CDR3 DNA: TGCAGCGTTGGGGGACAGACTTTAGGGGACGAGCAGTACTTC
clone size: NA; V gene: TRBV11-3; J gene: TRBJ2-1; D gene: TRBD2; CDR3 protein: CASSLGLAGTYNEQFF; CDR3 DNA: TGTGCCAGCAGCTTAGGCCTAGCGGGGACCTACAATGAGCAGTTCTTC
clone size: once; V gene: TRBV6-4; J gene: TRBJ2-7; D gene: NA; CDR3 protein: CASSDSAGRPYEQYF; CDR3 DNA: TGTGCCAGCAGTGACTCGGCGGGGAGACCCTACGAGCAGTACTTC
clone size: once; V gene: TRBV6-5; J gene: TRBJ1-2; D gene: TRBD1; CDR3 protein: CASSYRTGANYGYTF; CDR3 DNA: TGTGCCAGCAGTTACAGGACAGGTGCTAACTATGGCTACACCTTC
clone size: NA; V gene: TRBV5-1; J gene: TRBJ2-1; D gene: TRBD2; CDR3 protein: CASSQLAGGPDEQFF; CDR3 DNA: TGCGCCAGCAGCCAACTTGCGGGGGGGCCGGATGAGCAGTTCTTC
clone size: NA; V gene: TRBV28; J gene: TRBJ2-3; D gene: TRBD1; CDR3 protein: CASSYSTGADTQYF; CDR3 DNA: TGTGCCAGCAGCTACTCAACAGGGGCAGATACGCAGTATTTT
clone size: NA; V gene: TRBV7-2; J gene: TRBJ1-6; D gene: NA; CDR3 protein: CASSLLGQNNSPLHF; CDR3 DNA: TGTGCCAGCAGCTTACTTGGGCAGAATAATTCACCCCTCCACTTT